What follows are 28 T cell receptor beta chains derived from one specimen sequenced in a study of OX40 agonist ivuxolimab in advanced cancers. Receptor amplification or capture employed the immunoSEQ multiplex PCR assay. TCRdb stores this immuneACCESS table with in-frame sequences only. Part of the clones is absent; in the studies checked, under half of the shortfall reflects unresolved V genes, and no reason is known for the rest. The sample includes 60,000 to 85,000 clones, with around 87% observed a single time. The ten largest clones add up to roughly 4% of the sample. Sample: CD4+ or CD8+ T cells sorted from blood, taken in a trial of the OX40 agonist ivuxolimab. The receptor source for this set is an adult with an advanced solid tumor such as melanoma, head and neck, liver or kidney cancer.

The chain joins TRBV7-9 to TRBJ2-5; TRBD2 aligns across 9 bases. After removal of 2 bases from V and 0 bases from J, the junction contained 7 bases not matched to a gene. The CDR3 is 17 amino acids. Germline loops: CDR1 SEHNR, CDR2 FQNEAQ (reference sequence). The chain's CDR3 is CASSLSAGGPHQETQYF. DNA for the CDR3: TGTGCCAGCAGCTTATCTGCGGGAGGGCCCCACCAAGAGACCCAGTACTTC.

The genes are TRBV28 and TRBJ1-6, with no clear D. The CDR3 totals 13 residues. The V end was cut by 5 bases, the J end by 3 bases, with 5 bases between. Germline-derived CDR1 and CDR2 are MDHEN and SYDVKM. The CDR3 coding sequence is TGTGCCAGCAGTCAACACTATAATTCACCCCTCCACTTT. Protein: CASSQHYNSPLHF.

This clone showed up just a few times. The chain combines TRBV7-8 with TRBJ2-7; 8 bases agree with TRBD1. CDR3 length: 13 amino acids. The germline CDR1 and CDR2 sequences are SGHVS and FQNEAQ. V was pared by 6 bases and J by 4 bases, with 5 bases of the junction left unmatched. As DNA, the CDR3 is TGTGCCAGCAGACCCCGGGACAGGTACGAGCAGTACTTC. The encoded protein is CASRPRDRYEQYF.

The chain recombines TRBV5-4 with TRBJ2-7, with D unclear. The CDR3 contains 13 residues. Germline assignment: CDR1 SGHNT and CDR2 YYREEE (reference sequence). The V end lost 2 bases, the J end lost 3 bases, and 9 bases lay between the germline ends. In DNA form, the CDR3 reads TGTGCCAGCAGCTTTGAGAGAGGCTACGAGCAGTACTTC. Translation: CASSFERGYEQYF.

This clone was seen just once. This chain connects TRBV6-5 to TRBJ2-2, with TRBD2 matching 10 bases. The CDR3 spans 15 residues. From germline, CDR1 is MNHEY and CDR2 SVGAGI. Trimming took 5 bases from V and 1 from J; bases not matched to a gene: 1. Written as DNA, the CDR3 is TGTGCCAGCAGTCCTAGCGGGGGGAACACCGGGGAGCTGTTTTTT. This translates into CASSPSGGNTGELFF.

This clone appeared once. The V call is TRBV4-2, the J call TRBJ1-1; the D gene is possibly TRBD1 (5 bases). The CDR3 has 17 residues. The V end was cut by 0 bases, the J end by 1 base, with 15 bases between. In germline, CDR1 is LGHNA, CDR2 YNFKEQ. The CDR3 DNA sequence: TGTGCCAGCAGCCAAGATAAGGGACGCGGATGGAACACTGAAGCTTTCTTT. Translation: CASSQDKGRGWNTEAFF.

The chain recombines TRBV19 with TRBJ2-5, with 8 nucleotides matching TRBD1. The J segment lost 5 bases and the V segment lost 10 bases, leaving 12 bases of the junction unmatched. Looked up from germline, CDR1 is LNHDA and CDR2 is SQIVND (reference sequence). The CDR3 extends over 14 amino acids. CDR3 DNA: TGTGCCACCACCGAGGGACAGGTGAAGGAGACCCAGTACTTC. Protein sequence: CATTEGQVKETQYF.

The V call is TRBV7-2, the J call TRBJ2-2, with D possibly TRBD1 on 6 matching bases. The germline V and J ends were trimmed by 5 bases and 1 base, with 11 bases remaining between them. Per the germline V gene, CDR1 is SGHTA and CDR2 is FQGNSA. The CDR3 is 15 residues long. CDR3 loop: CASSPRTVNTGELFF. The CDR3 nucleotides read TGTGCCAGCAGCCCCAGGACAGTGAACACCGGGGAGCTGTTTTTT.

The chain recombines TRBV2 with TRBJ1-4; TRBD1 agrees at 11 bases. Germline-derived CDR1 and CDR2 are SNHLY and FYNNEI. This CDR3 contains 17 residues. The V segment lost 6 bases and the J segment 2 bases; nucleotides outside the gene matches: 8. In nucleotides, the CDR3 is TGTGCCAGCAGGTCGGGACAGGGGGGAAGGACTAATGAAAAACTGTTTTTT. Its protein product is CASRSGQGGRTNEKLFF.

The genes are TRBV28 and TRBJ2-7; 10 bases are shared with TRBD2. V dropped 5 bases and J dropped 2; count of bases not matched to a gene: 6. The germline CDR1 and CDR2 sequences are MDHEN and SYDVKM. CDR3 size: 15 residues. For the CDR3, the DNA is TGTGCCAGCAGTCCTCTAGCGGGAGCCCCCTACGAGCAGTACTTC. This gives the protein CASSPLAGAPYEQYF.

V gene TRBV7-9 combines with J gene TRBJ1-1, with unresolved D. Germline V gene sequence: CDR1 SEHNR, CDR2 FQNEAQ (reference sequence). V lost 7 bases, J lost 3 bases, and 12 bases lay in between. CDR3 length equals 13 residues. CDR3 DNA sequence: TGTGCCAGCACGACGGAGAGGGACACTGAAGCTTTCTTT. Encoded protein: CASTTERDTEAFF.

The chain carries TRBV4-1 and TRBJ1-1; D gene ambiguous. The CDR3 has 14 residues. The V and J ends lost 2 bases and 7 bases respectively, with 14 bases between them. Per germline, CDR1 MGHRA and CDR2 YSYEKL. The CDR3 sequence is CASSQSTRRVEAFF. As DNA, the CDR3 is TGCGCCAGCAGCCAATCAACGAGGAGGGTTGAAGCTTTCTTT.

The genes are TRBV4-1 and TRBJ1-5; D unclear. The V end was cut by 4 bases, the J end by 7 bases, with 11 bases between. Germline V gives CDR1 MGHRA, CDR2 YSYEKL. The CDR3 runs 13 residues. DNA of the CDR3: TGCGCCAGCAGCCTTACAGAGCAACAGCCCCAGCATTTT. It yields the protein CASSLTEQQPQHF.

This clone was counted a few times. This chain links TRBV9 with TRBJ1-2; D unresolved. Germline CDR1 SGDLS, CDR2 YYNGEE. Trimming removed 3 bases at V and 8 bases at J, with 11 bases between. This CDR3 contains 12 residues. CDR3 in DNA: TGTGCCAGCAGCGCATCCGCTTTAGGCTACACCTTC. This translates into CASSASALGYTF.

CDR3 loop: CASSLVSDRAFTGELFF. CDR3 bases: TGTGCCAGCAGCTTGGTCTCGGACAGGGCGTTCACCGGGGAGCTGTTTTTT. This sequence joins TRBV5-5 and TRBJ2-2, with 8 bases fitting TRBD1. V was pared by 0 bases and J by 4 bases, with 8 bases of the junction left unmatched. Germline-derived CDR1 and CDR2 are SGHKS and YYEKEE (reference sequence). The length of the CDR3 is 17 residues.

The chain couples TRBV5-1 to TRBJ1-1; no clear D gene. This CDR3 comprises 14 residues. Per germline, CDR1 SGHRS and CDR2 YFSETQ. V dropped 3 bases and J dropped 8 bases, with 17 bases sitting between them. The CDR3: CASSWAAPGAEAFF. The CDR3 region has the DNA TGCGCCAGCAGCTGGGCAGCCCCGGGAGCCGAAGCTTTCTTT.

The gene calls are TRBV2 and TRBJ2-5; 12 bases map to TRBD2. V was clipped by 10 bases and J by 4 bases; unmatched bases: 10. This CDR3 spans 15 amino acids. The germline gives CDR1 SNHLY, CDR2 FYNNEI. Here the CDR3 DNA reads TGTGCCACCATGTCCCTGGGACTAGCGGGAGAGACCCAGTACTTC. Translated: CATMSLGLAGETQYF.

This rearrangement joins TRBV6-6 to TRBJ2-3; a weak D match, TRBD2 (5 bases). Trimming cost V 5 bases and J 0 bases, with 12 bases left between them. CDR1 is MNHNY, CDR2 SVGAGI, per germline (reference sequence). This CDR3 has 15 residues. The CDR3 reads CASSDPSGSTDTQYF. DNA for the CDR3: TGTGCCAGCAGTGATCCTTCGGGGAGCACAGATACGCAGTATTTT.

The chain employs TRBV6-6 and TRBJ2-7, with 12 bases identical to TRBD1. The trim removed 4 bases at V and 12 bases at J, leaving 10 bases unmatched. CDR1 and CDR2 from the germline V gene are MNHNY and SVGAGI (reference sequence). The CDR3 loop spans 14 amino acids. DNA for the CDR3: TGTGCCAGCAGTTCCTACGGCGGGACAGGGGGCGTGTACTTC. Its protein is CASSSYGGTGGVYF.

The chain uses TRBV4-1 and TRBJ2-5; 7 nucleotides agree with TRBD2. The DNA end favors TRBJ2-7, so the J call may be wrong. Germline CDR1 reads MGHRA; CDR2 reads YSYEKL. There are 16 residues in the CDR3. DNA for the CDR3: TGCGCCAGCAGCCAAGATCGGGGCGGGAGCCCGGACGAGCAGTACTTC. Translating gives CASSQDRGGSPDEQYF.

The chain employs TRBV9 and TRBJ1-2; TRBD1 aligns across 9 bases. The CDR3 is made up of 13 amino acids. J gave up 5 bases and V 2 bases, and 1 base lay outside the gene matches. Per the germline V gene, CDR1 is SGDLS and CDR2 is YYNGEE. This chain's CDR3 is CASSVGQGYGYTF. CDR3 coding DNA: TGTGCCAGCAGCGTCGGACAGGGGTATGGCTACACCTTC.

The chain is built from TRBV11-2 and TRBJ2-1; 15 bases agree with TRBD2. The CDR3 runs to 15 residues. V dropped 5 bases and J dropped 11; count of bases not matched to a gene: 7. CDR1 is SGHAT, CDR2 FQNNGV, per germline. CDR3 amino acids: CASSGGLAGGPKQFF. The CDR3 DNA follows: TGTGCCAGCAGCGGTGGACTAGCGGGGGGGCCTAAGCAGTTCTTC.

The chain recombines TRBV5-1 with TRBJ1-1; 9 bases are shared with TRBD1. Germline loops: CDR1 SGHRS, CDR2 YFSETQ. The CDR3 runs 18 residues. The J segment lost 2 bases and the V segment lost 0 bases, leaving 11 bases of the junction unmatched. CDR3 coding DNA: TGCGCCAGCAGCTTGGGTCCCGGGACAGGGTATTTTAACACTGAAGCTTTCTTT. This codes for CASSLGPGTGYFNTEAFF.

This chain uses TRBV19 with TRBJ1-5, with 9 bases identical to TRBD1. CDR3 size: 14 residues. The V gene end was trimmed by 8 bases and the J gene end by 0 bases; junction bases not matched to a gene: 2. Germline assignment: CDR1 LNHDA and CDR2 SQIVND (reference sequence). CDR3 sequence reads: CASGTGYSNQPQHF. The CDR3 DNA is TGTGCCAGTGGGACAGGGTATAGCAATCAGCCCCAGCATTTT.

J is TRBJ1-1 and V is TRBV5-1; D gene unclear. Per germline, CDR1 SGHRS and CDR2 YFSETQ. Trimming pared 0 bases from V and 0 bases from J, leaving 12 bases between. This CDR3 spans 16 amino acids. In DNA form, the CDR3 reads TGCGCCAGCAGCTTGGGGGCCGGCGATTTGAACACTGAAGCTTTCTTT. Translating it yields CASSLGAGDLNTEAFF.

This clone counts as medium-sized. V gene TRBV7-9 combines with J gene TRBJ1-4, with unresolved D. The CDR3 has 14 residues. With 3 bases removed from V and 5 bases from J, the gap between germline ends came to 10 bases. The germline CDR1 and CDR2 sequences are SEHNR and FQNEAQ (reference sequence). CDR3 coding DNA: TGTGCCAGCAGCTTGAATTCGGGGAATGAAAAACTGTTTTTT. Residues: CASSLNSGNEKLFF. Variable domain in full (rest from reference TRBV7-9 and TRBJ1-4): DTGVSQNPRHKITKRGQNVTFRCDPISEHNRLYWYRQTLGQGPEFLTYFQNEAQLEKSRLLSDRFSAERPKGSFSTLEIQRTEQGDSAMYLCASSLNSGNEKLFFGSGTQLSVL.

The chain carries TRBV5-1 and TRBJ1-5, with D possibly being TRBD1 (5 bases). Trimming removed 4 bases at V and 0 bases at J, with 11 bases between. Germline CDR1 reads SGHRS; CDR2 reads YFSETQ. The length of the CDR3 is 15 residues. CDR3 loop: CASSQEGDSNQPQHF. As DNA, the CDR3 is TGCGCCAGCAGCCAGGAAGGGGATAGCAATCAGCCCCAGCATTTT.

The gene calls are TRBV2 and TRBJ1-1; unclear D gene. The CDR3 consists of 13 residues. Germline CDR1 reads SNHLY; CDR2 reads FYNNEI. V was trimmed by 4 bases and J by 1 base, leaving 7 bases between them. The CDR3 DNA is TGTGCCAGCAGTGGGAGACCGAACACTGAAGCTTTCTTT. This encodes CASSGRPNTEAFF.